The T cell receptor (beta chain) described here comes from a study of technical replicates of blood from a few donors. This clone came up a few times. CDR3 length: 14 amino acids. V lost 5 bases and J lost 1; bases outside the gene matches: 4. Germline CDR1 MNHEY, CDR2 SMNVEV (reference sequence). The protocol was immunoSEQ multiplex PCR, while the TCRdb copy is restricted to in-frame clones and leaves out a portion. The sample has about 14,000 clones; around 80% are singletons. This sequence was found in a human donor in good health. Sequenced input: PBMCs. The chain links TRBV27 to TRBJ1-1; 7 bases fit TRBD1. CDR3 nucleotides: TGTGCCAGCAGTCAGCGGACAGGGAACACTGAAGCTTTCTTT. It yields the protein CASSQRTGNTEAFF.